Below, 5 T cell receptor beta chains from the same sample are listed, as sequenced in a study of blood T cell repertoires in COVID-19. TCRdb's table, derived via immunoSEQ multiplex PCR, lists solely in-frame clones and lacks some. The data show over 400,000 clones, roughly 85% seen once. The material sequenced was peripheral blood. The receptors originated from a human donor in a cohort sampled during active COVID-19.

The chain carries TRBV7-9 and TRBJ1-2; perhaps TRBD1 as D (6 bases). There are 17 residues in the CDR3. Per germline, CDR1 SEHNR and CDR2 FQNEAQ (reference sequence). V shed 5 bases and J shed 8 bases, with 27 bases lying between them. The CDR3 DNA follows: TGTGCCAGCAGCCAAGGAACCATGACAGGTCCCCCTGACGGCTACACCTTC. Its protein product is CASSQGTMTGPPDGYTF.

This clone was observed many times. The chain uses TRBV5-1 and TRBJ1-2, with D tentatively TRBD1 (5 bases). CDR1 and CDR2 (germline): SGHRS, YFSETQ. Trimming took 0 bases from V and 2 from J, leaving 11 bases between them. The CDR3 extends over 15 amino acids. CDR3 nucleotides: TGCGCCAGCAGCTTGGGGGGCCGAAAAAACTATGGCTACACCTTC. This gives the protein CASSLGGRKNYGYTF. Full variable domain (missing parts from reference TRBV5-1 and TRBJ1-2): KAGVTQTPRYLIKTRGQQVTLSCSPISGHRSVSWYQQTPGQGLQFLFEYFSETQRNKGNFPGRFSGRQFSNSRSEMNVSTLELGDSALYLCASSLGGRKNYGYTFGSGTRLTVV.

This rearrangement joins TRBV2 to TRBJ2-2, with 7 bases that match TRBD2. The CDR3 contains 18 residues. The germline V gene encodes CDR1 SNHLY and CDR2 FYNNEI. The trim removed 2 bases at V and 6 bases at J, leaving 15 bases unmatched. CDR3 region: CASSEMGTGGGMAGELFF. The CDR3 DNA follows: TGTGCCAGCAGTGAAATGGGAACGGGGGGAGGAATGGCCGGGGAGCTGTTTTTT.

CDR3 sequence: CASRGQLTTEAFF. The CDR3 DNA sequence: TGTGCCAGCAGAGGACAGCTGACGACTGAAGCTTTCTTT. This sequence joins TRBV12-3 or TRBV12-4 and TRBJ1-1, with D perhaps TRBD1 (6 bases). Trimming removed 6 bases at V and 5 bases at J, with 13 bases between. The CDR3 contains 13 residues.

This sequence joins TRBV18 and TRBJ1-1; weak D call: TRBD1 (6 bases). Germline lookup yields CDR1 KGHSH and CDR2 LQKENI. Trimming pared 0 bases from V and 4 bases from J, leaving 15 bases between. The CDR3 sequence is 16 residues long. CDR3 region: CASSPPGQGSPTEAFF. The DNA for the CDR3 is TGTGCCAGCTCACCACCGGGGCAGGGGAGTCCCACTGAAGCTTTCTTT.